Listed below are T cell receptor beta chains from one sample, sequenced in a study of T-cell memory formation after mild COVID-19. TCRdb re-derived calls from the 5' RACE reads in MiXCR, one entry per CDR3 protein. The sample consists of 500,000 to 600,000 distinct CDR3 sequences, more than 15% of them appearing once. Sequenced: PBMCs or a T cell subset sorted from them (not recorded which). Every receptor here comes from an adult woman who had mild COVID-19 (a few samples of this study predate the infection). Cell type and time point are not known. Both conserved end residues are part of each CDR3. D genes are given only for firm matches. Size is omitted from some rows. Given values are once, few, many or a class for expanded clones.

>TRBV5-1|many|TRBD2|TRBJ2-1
CASSQGLGLNEQFF
TGCGCCAGCAGCCAGGGACTAGGGTTAAATGAGCAGTTCTTC
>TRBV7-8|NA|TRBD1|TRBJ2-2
CASNSWTGRNTGELFF
TGTGCCAGCAACTCCTGGACAGGGAGGAACACCGGGGAGCTGTTTTTT
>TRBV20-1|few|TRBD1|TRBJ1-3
CSARDRGRELALSGNTIYF
TGCAGTGCTAGAGACAGGGGGCGAGAACTAGCACTCTCTGGAAACACCATATATTTT
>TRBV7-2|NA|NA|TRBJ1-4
CASSLWGPTNEKLFF
TGTGCCAGCAGCTTATGGGGACCAACTAATGAAAAACTGTTTTTT
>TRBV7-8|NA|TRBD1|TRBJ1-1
CASSLSGRQGVNTEAFF
TGTGCCAGCAGCTTATCGGGTCGACAGGGGGTGAACACTGAAGCTTTCTTT
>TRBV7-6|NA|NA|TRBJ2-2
CASSQSTLTGELFF
TGTGCCAGCAGCCAAAGTACTTTGACCGGGGAGCTGTTTTTT
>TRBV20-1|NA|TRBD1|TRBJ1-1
CSARPRDSYMNTEAFF
TGCAGTGCTAGACCCCGGGACAGTTACATGAACACTGAAGCTTTCTTT
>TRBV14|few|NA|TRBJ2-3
CASSQRGVSTDTQYF
TGTGCCAGCAGCCAAAGGGGAGTGAGCACAGATACGCAGTATTTT
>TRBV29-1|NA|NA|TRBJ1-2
CSVEGTPPGYTF
TGCAGCGTTGAAGGGACACCACCGGGCTACACCTTC
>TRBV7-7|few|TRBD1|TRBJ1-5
CASSSPGTEGNQPQHF
TGTGCCAGCAGCTCCCCCGGGACAGAAGGCAATCAGCCCCAGCATTTT
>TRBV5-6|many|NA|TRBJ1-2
CASSLASNYGYTF
TGTGCCAGCAGCTTAGCCAGTAACTATGGCTACACCTTC
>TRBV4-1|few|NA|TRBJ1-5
CASSETGFNQPQHF
TGCGCCAGCAGCGAGACAGGATTCAATCAGCCCCAGCATTTT
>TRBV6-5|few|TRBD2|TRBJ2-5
CASRLSGGQETQYF
TGTGCCAGCAGGCTTAGCGGGGGCCAAGAGACCCAGTACTTC
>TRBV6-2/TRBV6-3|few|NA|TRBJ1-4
CASSRAGQPTNEKLFF
TGTGCCAGCAGCAGAGCTGGACAGCCAACTAATGAAAAACTGTTTTTT
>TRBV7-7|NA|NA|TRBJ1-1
CASSPDPNTEAFF
TGTGCCAGCAGCCCCGACCCGAACACTGAAGCTTTCTTT
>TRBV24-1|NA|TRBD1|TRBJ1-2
CATSDDRGREGNYGYTF
TGTGCCACCAGTGATGACAGGGGGCGCGAAGGGAACTATGGCTACACCTTC
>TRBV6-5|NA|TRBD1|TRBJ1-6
CASSDTGGLYSPLHF
TGTGCCAGCAGTGATACAGGGGGCCTCTATTCACCCCTCCACTTT
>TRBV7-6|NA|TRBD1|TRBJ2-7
CASSLARDRVYEQYF
TGTGCCAGCAGCTTAGCCCGGGACAGGGTTTACGAGCAGTACTTC
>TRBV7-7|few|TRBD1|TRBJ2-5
CASSQAGGGETQYF
TGTGCTAGCAGCCAGGCAGGGGGCGGGGAGACCCAGTACTTC
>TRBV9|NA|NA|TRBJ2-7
CASSPLVDGTYEQYF
TGTGCCAGCAGCCCCCTCGTGGACGGGACCTACGAGCAGTACTTC
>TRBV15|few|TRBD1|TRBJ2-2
CATMQGGNTGELFF
TGTGCCACCATGCAAGGGGGCAACACCGGGGAGCTGTTTTTT
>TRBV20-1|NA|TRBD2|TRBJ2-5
CSAIVLLAGGQETQYF
TGCAGTGCTATTGTCCTACTAGCGGGGGGCCAAGAGACCCAGTACTTC